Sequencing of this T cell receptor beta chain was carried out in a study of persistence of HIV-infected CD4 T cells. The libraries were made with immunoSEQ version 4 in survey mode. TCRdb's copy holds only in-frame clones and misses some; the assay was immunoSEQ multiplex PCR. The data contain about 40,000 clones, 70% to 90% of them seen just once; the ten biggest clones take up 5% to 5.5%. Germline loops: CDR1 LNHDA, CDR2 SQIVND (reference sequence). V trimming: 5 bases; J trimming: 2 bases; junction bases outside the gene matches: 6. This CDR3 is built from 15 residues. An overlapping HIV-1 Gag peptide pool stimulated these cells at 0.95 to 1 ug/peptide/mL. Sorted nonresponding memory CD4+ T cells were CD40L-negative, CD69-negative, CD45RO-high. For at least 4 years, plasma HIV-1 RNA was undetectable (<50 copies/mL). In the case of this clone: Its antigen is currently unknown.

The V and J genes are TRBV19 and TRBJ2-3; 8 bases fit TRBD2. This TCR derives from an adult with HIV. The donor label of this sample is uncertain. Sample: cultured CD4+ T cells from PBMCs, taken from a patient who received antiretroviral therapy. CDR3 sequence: CASSDPGGNTDTQYF. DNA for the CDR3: TGTGCCAGTAGTGACCCGGGGGGGAACACAGATACGCAGTATTTT.